Below are 19 T cell receptor beta chains sequenced from a single sample in a study of PD-1 blockade in mismatch repair-deficient tumors. The method was immunoSEQ multiplex PCR; TCRdb's version includes in-frame clones alone and lacks a portion of them. The top ten hold over 4.5% of the sample, which has approximately 80,000 clones, 80% to 90% seen once. The material was peripheral blood, obtained 44 weeks after starting pembrolizumab. These receptors were taken from an adult with mismatch repair-deficient cancer.

This clone has just one count. The chain uses TRBV27 and TRBJ2-1; a possible D gene is TRBD2 (5 bases). The V gene lost 2 bases and the J gene lost 6 bases, with 14 bases spanning the gap. The CDR3 is 15 residues long. From germline, CDR1 is MNHEY and CDR2 SMNVEV (reference sequence). CDR3 in amino acids: CASSLTPFRGNEQFF. CDR3 coding DNA: TGTGCCAGCAGTTTAACCCCATTCCGGGGCAATGAGCAGTTCTTC.

This chain uses TRBV18 with TRBJ1-2, with 7 bases lining up with TRBD1. Germline CDR1 reads KGHSH; CDR2 reads LQKENI. V lost 6 bases and J lost 0; bases outside the gene matches: 4. This CDR3 has 14 amino acids. This chain's CDR3 is CASSPGTANYGYTF. Here the CDR3 DNA reads TGTGCCAGCTCGCCCGGGACAGCTAACTATGGCTACACCTTC.

The chain couples TRBV29-1 to TRBJ2-5; TRBD1 aligns across 7 bases. The CDR3 has 15 amino acids. With 4 bases clipped from V and 5 bases from J, the junction kept 13 bases outside the gene matches. Per germline, CDR1 SQVTM and CDR2 ANQGSEA. The CDR3 spells CSVGPHDRVGETQYF. The CDR3 DNA is TGCAGCGTTGGCCCCCATGACAGGGTGGGGGAGACCCAGTACTTC.

By share of the sample, this clone is medium-sized. The chain uses TRBV2 and TRBJ2-7; 8 bases map to TRBD2. CDR3 length: 16 amino acids. CDR1 and CDR2 (germline): SNHLY, FYNNEI. The V segment lost 6 bases and the J segment 4 bases; nucleotides outside the gene matches: 14. The CDR3 sequence: CASRRLATQQGYEQYF. CDR3 nucleotides: TGTGCCAGCAGGCGACTAGCGACCCAGCAGGGGTACGAGCAGTACTTC.

This clone was counted a few times. The V call is TRBV12-5, the J call TRBJ2-1; D is unclear. This CDR3 region has 12 residues. Germline loops: CDR1 LGHNT, CDR2 FRNRAP. Trimming removed 3 bases from V and 8 bases from J, with 8 bases in between. The CDR3 sequence: CASGFSVDEQFF. CDR3 nucleotide sequence: TGTGCTAGTGGTTTCAGCGTGGATGAGCAGTTCTTC.

CDR3 sequence: CAISESRGLAVEQYF. The CDR3 coding sequence is TGTGCCATCAGTGAGTCTAGGGGACTAGCGGTCGAGCAGTACTTC. The rearrangement links TRBV10-3 to TRBJ2-7; 11 nucleotides match TRBD2. The CDR3 covers 15 residues. Germline values: CDR1 ENHRY, CDR2 SYGVKD. J lost 6 bases, V lost 0 bases, and 4 bases had no gene match.

The chain recombines TRBV18 with TRBJ2-7, with D perhaps matching TRBD2 (7 bases). Trimming removed 1 base from V and 3 bases from J, with 10 bases in between. The CDR3 length is 14 residues. Germline CDR1 reads KGHSH; CDR2 reads LQKENI. The CDR3: CASSPQGGDYEQYF. The DNA of the CDR3 is TGTGCCAGCTCACCACAGGGGGGGGACTACGAGCAGTACTTC.

V gene TRBV27 combines with J gene TRBJ2-5; D is uncertain. The V and J ends lost 6 bases and 1 base respectively, with 12 bases between them. Germline V gives CDR1 MNHEY, CDR2 SMNVEV (reference sequence). The CDR3 spans 14 residues. The CDR3 sequence is CASSPVQIQETQYF. Written as DNA, the CDR3 is TGTGCCAGCAGCCCCGTTCAGATCCAAGAGACCCAGTACTTC.

The chain recombines TRBV9 with TRBJ2-1; no definite D call. Per the germline V gene, CDR1 is SGDLS and CDR2 is YYNGEE. This CDR3 contains 12 residues. V dropped 0 bases and J dropped 8 bases, with 6 bases sitting between them. CDR3 DNA sequence: TGTGCCAGCAGCGTAGACTTGGATGAGCAGTTCTTC. Translated, it gives CASSVDLDEQFF. Full variable domain (remainder filled in from reference TRBV9 and TRBJ2-1): DSGVTQTPKHLITATGQRVTLRCSPRSGDLSVYWYQQSLDQGLQFLIQYYNGEERAKGNILERFSAQQFPDLHSELNLSSLELGDSALYFCASSVDLDEQFFGPGTRLTVL.

The rearrangement joins TRBV27 to TRBJ1-1, with D uncertain. The CDR3 consists of 13 residues. The V and J ends lost 5 bases and 5 bases respectively, with 12 bases between them. Germline CDR1 reads MNHEY; CDR2 reads SMNVEV (reference sequence). CDR3 loop: CASSTPYSTEAFF. In DNA, the CDR3 is TGTGCCAGCAGTACCCCATACAGTACTGAAGCTTTCTTT.

The chain recombines TRBV6-5 with TRBJ1-2; D perhaps matches TRBD1 (6 bases). CDR1 and CDR2 (germline): MNHEY, SVGAGI. This CDR3 has 13 amino acids. V dropped 6 bases and J dropped 8 bases, with 16 bases sitting between them. Here the CDR3 DNA reads TGTGCCAGCAGAAGCTCCGGGACAATCGGCTACACCTTC. Translation gives CASRSSGTIGYTF.

This rearrangement joins TRBV2 to TRBJ2-2; perhaps TRBD2 as D (6 bases). The length of the CDR3 is 14 residues. Trimming removed 8 bases from V and 4 bases from J, with 14 bases in between. CDR1 is SNHLY and CDR2 is FYNNEI in the germline V gene. The DNA of the CDR3 is TGTGCCAGCCGGGAGAGAGGGGCCACCGGGGAGCTGTTTTTT. It translates to CASRERGATGELFF.

This sequence joins TRBV6-1 and TRBJ1-2; a weak D match, TRBD1 (6 bases). This CDR3 region has 15 residues. Trimming took 4 bases from V and 0 from J, leaving 12 bases between them. CDR1 is MNHNS and CDR2 is SASEGT in the germline V gene. The CDR3 coding sequence is TGTGCCAGCAGTGGCCGGACAGATTCTAACTATGGCTACACCTTC. Its translation: CASSGRTDSNYGYTF.

The V and J genes are TRBV14 and TRBJ2-3, with no clear D. From germline, CDR1 is SGHDN and CDR2 FVKESK. This CDR3 spans 15 amino acids. Trimming stripped 1 base from V and 2 bases from J, with 10 bases between. CDR3 sequence reads: CASSQARPVTDTQYF. DNA of the CDR3: TGTGCCAGCAGCCAAGCGCGCCCGGTCACAGATACGCAGTATTTT.

The chain employs TRBV27 and TRBJ1-1, with a weak D call TRBD1 (6 bases). This CDR3 has 15 amino acids. Germline assignment: CDR1 MNHEY and CDR2 SMNVEV (reference sequence). Trimming took 5 bases from V and 4 from J, leaving 17 bases between them. The CDR3 DNA sequence: TGTGCCAGCAGTCCGAAACAACAGGGCTTCACTGAAGCTTTCTTT. Translated, it gives CASSPKQQGFTEAFF.

The gene calls are TRBV9 and TRBJ2-5; D tentatively reads TRBD1 or TRBD2 (5 bases each). This CDR3 is 15 amino acids long. Per the germline V gene, CDR1 is SGDLS and CDR2 is YYNGEE. V gave up 4 bases and J gave up 0 bases, with 13 bases separating them. CDR3 coding DNA: TGTGCCAGCAGCCCTGGGACGCGGAACCAAGAGACCCAGTACTTC. Its translation is CASSPGTRNQETQYF.

V usage is TRBV7-9 and J usage is TRBJ2-5, with TRBD1 identical over 7 bases. V shed 1 base, J shed 4 bases, and the junction held 6 bases outside the gene matches. The germline CDR1 and CDR2 sequences are SEHNR and FQNEAQ (reference sequence). CDR3 length equals 15 residues. CDR3 amino acids: CASSLGTGERETQYF. The CDR3 DNA follows: TGTGCCAGCAGCTTAGGGACAGGAGAGAGAGAGACCCAGTACTTC.

The chain links TRBV19 to TRBJ2-1; TRBD1 might be the D (6 bases). Germline V CDR1 and CDR2: LNHDA, SQIVND (reference sequence). The CDR3 contains 15 residues. The V gene lost 3 bases and the J gene lost 0 bases, with 9 bases spanning the gap. Here the CDR3 reads CASSILTGSYNEQFF. The CDR3 nucleotides are TGTGCCAGTAGTATTTTGACAGGCTCCTACAATGAGCAGTTCTTC.

In its sample, this clone is hyperexpanded. V and J are TRBV11-2 and TRBJ1-2; D might be TRBD1 (5 bases). Trimming left V 4 bases short and J 1 base short, with 13 bases between. There are 15 residues in the CDR3. Germline loops: CDR1 SGHAT, CDR2 FQNNGV. The CDR3 bases are TGTGCCAGCAGCTGGGGATCAGGGAGTAACTATGGCTACACCTTC. It encodes CASSWGSGSNYGYTF.